This section outlines one TCR beta chain sequence together with its context. This sample is part of a study of blood T cell repertoires in COVID-19. Study background: Sample material is recorded as cDNA or gDNA derived from T cells, B-cell-depleted T cells, or PBMCs.

The J segment lost 2 bases and the V segment lost 1 base, leaving 5 bases of the junction unmatched. The CDR3 runs 17 residues. The germline V gene encodes CDR1 SGHTA and CDR2 FQGNSA. In the source study's methods: Amplification of reference gene primers provided the estimated nucleated cell counts. Assay: immunoSEQ multiplex PCR; the TCRdb copy retains only in-frame clones and omits some. Clone size and V and J calls were adopted from that table, with D and trimming inferred from the DNA. Counted here are hundreds of thousands of clones, around nine tenths occurring once; the ten biggest clones make up approximately 2%.

Sequencing was carried out using peripheral blood. The receptor was isolated from a woman aged 25-40 years with COVID-19, enrolled during active disease. The chain has TRBV7-2 and TRBJ2-1; 10 bases line up with TRBD2. This chain's CDR3 is CASSLDTGLATYNEQFF. Here the CDR3 DNA reads TGTGCCAGCAGCTTAGATACGGGACTAGCGACCTACAATGAGCAGTTCTTC. The whole variable domain, filled in from reference TRBV7-2 and TRBJ2-1, reads GAGVSQSPSNKVTEKGKDVELRCDPISGHTALYWYRQSLGQGLEFLIYFQGNSAPDKSGLPSDRFSAERTGGSVSTLTIQRTQQEDSAVYLCASSLDTGLATYNEQFFGPGTRLTVL.